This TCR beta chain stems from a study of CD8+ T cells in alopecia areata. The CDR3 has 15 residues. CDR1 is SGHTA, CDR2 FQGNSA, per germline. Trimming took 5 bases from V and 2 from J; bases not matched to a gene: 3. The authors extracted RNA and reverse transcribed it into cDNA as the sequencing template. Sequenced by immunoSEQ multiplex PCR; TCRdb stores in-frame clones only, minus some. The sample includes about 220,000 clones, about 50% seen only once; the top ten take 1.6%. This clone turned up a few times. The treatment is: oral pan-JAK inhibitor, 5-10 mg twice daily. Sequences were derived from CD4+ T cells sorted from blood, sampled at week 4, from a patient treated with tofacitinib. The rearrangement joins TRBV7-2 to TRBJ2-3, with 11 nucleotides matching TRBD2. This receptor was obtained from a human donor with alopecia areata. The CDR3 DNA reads TGTGCCAGCAGCGCTAGCGGGGGGCCCACAGATACGCAGTATTTT. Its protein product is CASSASGGPTDTQYF.